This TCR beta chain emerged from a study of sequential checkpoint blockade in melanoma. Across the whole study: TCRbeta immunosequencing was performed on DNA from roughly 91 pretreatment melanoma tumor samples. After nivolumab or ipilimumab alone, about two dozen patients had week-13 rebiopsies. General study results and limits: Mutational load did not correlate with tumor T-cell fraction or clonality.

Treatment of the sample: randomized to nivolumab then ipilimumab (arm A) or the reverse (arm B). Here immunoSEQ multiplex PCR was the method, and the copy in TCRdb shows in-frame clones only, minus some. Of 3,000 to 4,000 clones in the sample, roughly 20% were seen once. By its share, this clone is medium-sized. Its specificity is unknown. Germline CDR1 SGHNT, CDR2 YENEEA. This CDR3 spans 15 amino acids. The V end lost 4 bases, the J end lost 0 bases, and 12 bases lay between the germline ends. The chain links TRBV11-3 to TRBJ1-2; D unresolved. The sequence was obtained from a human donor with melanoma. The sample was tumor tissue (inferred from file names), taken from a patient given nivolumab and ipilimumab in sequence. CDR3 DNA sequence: TGTGCCAGCAGCTCCCAGAGGGCTCCTAACTATGGCTACACCTTC. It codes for CASSSQRAPNYGYTF.